The T cell receptor beta chain described here comes from a study of blood T cell repertoires in COVID-19. For the study at large: COVID-19 samples, acute and convalescent, were from the United States, Italy and Spain. The cDNA or gDNA used as material had been derived from T cells, B-cell-depleted T cells, or PBMCs.

The CDR3 sequence is 15 residues long. V lost 0 bases to trimming and J lost 0 bases; unmatched junction nucleotides: 1. Germline V gene lookup returns CDR1 SGHRS and CDR2 YFSETQ. In the original analysis: Estimated nucleated cell counts came from reference gene primer amplification. This table comes from immunoSEQ multiplex PCR, and its TCRdb copy is limited to in-frame clones, with some not included. D and trimming were read from the DNA, whereas the V and J calls and clone size are those reported in that table. The sample lists 60,000 to 70,000 clones, 80% to 85% occurring once. What was sequenced was peripheral blood. The source of this sequence is a woman aged 60-75 years with acute or convalescent COVID-19. V and J are TRBV5-1 and TRBJ2-7; 9 bases line up with TRBD1. CDR3 DNA: TGCGCCAGCAGCTTGGGGACAGGGGTCTCCTACGAGCAGTACTTC. Translated, it gives CASSLGTGVSYEQYF.